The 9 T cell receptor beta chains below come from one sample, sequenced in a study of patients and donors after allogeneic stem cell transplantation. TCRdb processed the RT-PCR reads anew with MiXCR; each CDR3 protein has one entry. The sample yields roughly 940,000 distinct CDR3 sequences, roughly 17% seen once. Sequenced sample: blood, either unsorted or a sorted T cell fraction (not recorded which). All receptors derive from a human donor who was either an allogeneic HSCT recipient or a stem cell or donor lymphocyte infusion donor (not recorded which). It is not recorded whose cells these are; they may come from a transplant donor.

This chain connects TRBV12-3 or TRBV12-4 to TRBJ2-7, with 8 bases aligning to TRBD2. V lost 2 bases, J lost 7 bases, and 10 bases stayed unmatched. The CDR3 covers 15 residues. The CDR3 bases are TGTGCCAGCAGTTTAAGGCCCAGCGGGAGTAAAGAGCAGTACTTC. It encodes CASSLRPSGSKEQYF.

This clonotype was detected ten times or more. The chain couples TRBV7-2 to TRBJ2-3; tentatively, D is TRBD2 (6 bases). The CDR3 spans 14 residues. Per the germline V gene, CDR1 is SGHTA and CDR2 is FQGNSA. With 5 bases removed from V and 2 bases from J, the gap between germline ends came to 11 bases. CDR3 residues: CASSLRTITDTQYF. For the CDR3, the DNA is TGTGCCAGCAGCCTCCGGACTATCACAGATACGCAGTATTTT.

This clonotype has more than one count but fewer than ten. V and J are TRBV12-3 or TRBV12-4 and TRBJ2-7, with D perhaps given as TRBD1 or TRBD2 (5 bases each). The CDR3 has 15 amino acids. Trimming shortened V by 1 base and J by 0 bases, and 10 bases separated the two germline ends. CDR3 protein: CASSLGDVSSYEQYF. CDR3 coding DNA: TGTGCCAGCAGTTTAGGGGACGTAAGCTCCTACGAGCAGTACTTC.

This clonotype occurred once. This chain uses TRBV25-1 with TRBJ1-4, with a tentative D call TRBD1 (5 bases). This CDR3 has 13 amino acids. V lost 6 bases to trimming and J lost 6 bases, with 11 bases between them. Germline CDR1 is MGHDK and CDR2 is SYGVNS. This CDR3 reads CASRDTQHEKLFF. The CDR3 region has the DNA TGTGCCAGCAGGGACACACAACATGAAAAACTGTTTTTT.

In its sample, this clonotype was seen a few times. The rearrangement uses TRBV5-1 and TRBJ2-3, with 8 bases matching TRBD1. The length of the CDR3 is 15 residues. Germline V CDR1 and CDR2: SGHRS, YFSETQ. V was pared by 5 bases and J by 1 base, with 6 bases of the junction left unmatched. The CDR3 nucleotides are TGCGCCAGCAGTCCCGAGGACAGGGGCACAGATACGCAGTATTTT. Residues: CASSPEDRGTDTQYF.

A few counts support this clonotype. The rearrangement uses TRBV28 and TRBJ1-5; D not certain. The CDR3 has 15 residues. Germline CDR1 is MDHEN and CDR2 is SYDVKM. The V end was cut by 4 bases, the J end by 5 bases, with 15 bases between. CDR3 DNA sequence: TGTGCCAGCAGTTCGCCTGGACGGAGGGATCAGCCCCAGCATTTT. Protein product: CASSSPGRRDQPQHF. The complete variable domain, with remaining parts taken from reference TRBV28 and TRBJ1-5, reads DVKVTQSSRYLVKRTGEKVFLECVQDMDHENMFWYRQDPGLGLRLIYFSYDVKMKEKGDIPEGYSVSREKKERFSLILESASTNQTSMYLCASSSPGRRDQPQHFGDGTRLSIL.

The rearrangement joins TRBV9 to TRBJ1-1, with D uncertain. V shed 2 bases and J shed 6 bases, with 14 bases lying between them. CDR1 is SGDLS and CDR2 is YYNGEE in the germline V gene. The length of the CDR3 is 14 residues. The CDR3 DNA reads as TGTGCCAGCAGCGTCGGAGCGCCCGGGGCTGAAGCTTTCTTT. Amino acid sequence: CASSVGAPGAEAFF.

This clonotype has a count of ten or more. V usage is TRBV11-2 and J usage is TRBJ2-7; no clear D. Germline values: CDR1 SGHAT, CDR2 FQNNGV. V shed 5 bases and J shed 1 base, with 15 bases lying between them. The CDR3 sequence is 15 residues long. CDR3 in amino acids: CASSPYLRTSYEQYF. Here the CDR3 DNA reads TGTGCCAGCAGCCCATACCTGAGGACGTCCTACGAGCAGTACTTC. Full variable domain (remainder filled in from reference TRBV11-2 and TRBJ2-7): EAGVAQSPRYKIIEKRQSVAFWCNPISGHATLYWYQQILGQGPKLLIQFQNNGVVDDSQLPKDRFSAERLKGVDSTLKIQPAKLEDSAVYLCASSPYLRTSYEQYFGPGTRLTVT.

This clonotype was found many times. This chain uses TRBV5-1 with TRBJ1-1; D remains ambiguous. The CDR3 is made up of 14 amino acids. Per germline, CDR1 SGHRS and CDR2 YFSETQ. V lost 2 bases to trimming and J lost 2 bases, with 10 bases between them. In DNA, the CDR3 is TGCGCCAGCAGCTTTCAGATCGACAACACTGAAGCTTTCTTT. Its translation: CASSFQIDNTEAFF. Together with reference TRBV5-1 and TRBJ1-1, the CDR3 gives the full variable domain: KAGVTQTPRYLIKTRGQQVTLSCSPISGHRSVSWYQQTPGQGLQFLFEYFSETQRNKGNFPGRFSGRQFSNSRSEMNVSTLELGDSALYLCASSFQIDNTEAFFGQGTRLTVV.